These 2 T cell receptor beta chains came from one sample sequenced in a study of siplizumab effects on memory and regulatory T cells. TCRdb keeps only in-frame clones here, not all; method: immunoSEQ multiplex PCR. The sample records 90,000 to 110,000 clones, about 91% being singletons. Sample: Tregs sorted from blood. The receptor source for this set is a human donor in good health.

This chain uses TRBV7-9 with TRBJ1-1; D possibly corresponds to TRBD1 (5 bases). V was pared by 0 bases and J by 6 bases, with 11 bases between. The length of the CDR3 is 14 residues. Germline V gene lookup returns CDR1 SEHNR and CDR2 FQNEAQ (reference sequence). CDR3 DNA: TGTGCCAGCAGCTTAGCGGGGTTGGGACCTGAAGCTTTCTTT. It encodes CASSLAGLGPEAFF. The complete variable domain, with remaining parts taken from reference TRBV7-9 and TRBJ1-1, reads DTGVSQNPRHKITKRGQNVTFRCDPISEHNRLYWYRQTLGQGPEFLTYFQNEAQLEKSRLLSDRFSAERPKGSFSTLEIQRTEQGDSAMYLCASSLAGLGPEAFFGQGTRLTVV.

The rearrangement uses TRBV28 and TRBJ2-2; D not resolved. V lost 4 bases and J lost 2, with 2 bases in between. Per the germline V gene, CDR1 is MDHEN and CDR2 is SYDVKM. The CDR3 sequence is 12 residues long. This CDR3 is CASSSNTGELFF. The DNA for the CDR3 is TGTGCCAGCAGTTCAAACACCGGGGAGCTGTTTTTT.